This T cell receptor beta chain was captured in a study of post-analysis software for immune sequencing data. Study context: Relapsing-remitting, secondary progressive and progressive-relapsing courses of multiple sclerosis were included. Study conclusions and caveats: Samples made in the same batch grouped tightly together by F measure. Significantly lower normalized Chao1 diversity was seen in multiple sclerosis patients than in controls.

For this clonotype: The antigen is unknown.

Unique molecular identifiers had been added to the TCR beta cDNA libraries. Input of about 0.9 to 10 million T cells yielded some 500,000 cDNA molecules. Via MiXCR, TCRdb re-called the PCR reads, giving one row per CDR3 protein. The table includes hundreds of thousands of distinct CDR3 sequences, around 33% detected once. Specimen: blood. This clonotype originated in a girl aged 5-17 years with multiple sclerosis.

The CDR3 spells CSVWDRGQPSTDTQYF. The CDR3 DNA is TGCAGCGTGTGGGACAGGGGGCAGCCTTCCACAGATACGCAGTATTTT. The chain employs TRBV29-1 and TRBJ2-3, with 12 bases identical to TRBD1. This CDR3 has 16 amino acids. V lost 6 bases to trimming and J lost 2 bases; unmatched junction nucleotides: 9. CDR1 is SQVTM and CDR2 is ANQGSEA in the germline V gene.